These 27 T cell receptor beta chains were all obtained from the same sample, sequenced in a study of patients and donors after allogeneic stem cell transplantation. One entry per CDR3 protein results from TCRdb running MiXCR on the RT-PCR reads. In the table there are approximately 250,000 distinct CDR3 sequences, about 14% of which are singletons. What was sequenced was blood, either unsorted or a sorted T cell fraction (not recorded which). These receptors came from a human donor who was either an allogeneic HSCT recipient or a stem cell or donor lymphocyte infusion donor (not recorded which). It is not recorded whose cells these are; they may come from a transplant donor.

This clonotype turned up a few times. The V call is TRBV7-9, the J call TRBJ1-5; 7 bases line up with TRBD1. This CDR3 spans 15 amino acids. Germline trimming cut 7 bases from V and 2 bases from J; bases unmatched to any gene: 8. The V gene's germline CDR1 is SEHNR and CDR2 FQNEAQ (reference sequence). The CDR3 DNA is TGTGCCAGCATGCAAGGACAGGTTGGCAATCAGCCCCAGCATTTT. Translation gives CASMQGQVGNQPQHF.

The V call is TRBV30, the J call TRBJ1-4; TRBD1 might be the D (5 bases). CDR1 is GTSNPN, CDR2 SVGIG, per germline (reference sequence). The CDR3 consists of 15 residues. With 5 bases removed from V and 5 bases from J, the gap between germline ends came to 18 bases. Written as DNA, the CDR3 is TGTGCCTGGCGGAGGGGTACACTCGAGAATGAAAAACTGTTTTTT. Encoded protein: CAWRRGTLENEKLFF.

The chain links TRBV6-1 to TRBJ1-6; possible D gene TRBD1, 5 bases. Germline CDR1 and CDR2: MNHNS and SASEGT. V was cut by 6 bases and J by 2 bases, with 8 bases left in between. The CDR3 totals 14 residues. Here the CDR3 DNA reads TGTGCCAGCAGCCAGGGCCCCTATAATTCACCCCTCCACTTT. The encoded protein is CASSQGPYNSPLHF.

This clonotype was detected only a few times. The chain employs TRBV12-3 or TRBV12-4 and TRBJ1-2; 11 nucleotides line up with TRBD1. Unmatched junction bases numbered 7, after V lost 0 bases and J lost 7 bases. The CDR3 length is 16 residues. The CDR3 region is CASSLATGQGVLGYTF. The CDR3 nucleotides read TGTGCCAGCAGTTTAGCTACGGGACAGGGGGTACTTGGCTACACCTTC.

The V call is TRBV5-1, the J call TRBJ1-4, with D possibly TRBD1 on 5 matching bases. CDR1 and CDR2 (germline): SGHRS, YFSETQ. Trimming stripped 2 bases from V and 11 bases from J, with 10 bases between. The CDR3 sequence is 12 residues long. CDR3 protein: CASSLRGVKLFF. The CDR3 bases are TGCGCCAGCAGCTTACGGGGGGTGAAACTGTTTTTT. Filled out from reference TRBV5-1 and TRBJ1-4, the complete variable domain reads KAGVTQTPRYLIKTRGQQVTLSCSPISGHRSVSWYQQTPGQGLQFLFEYFSETQRNKGNFPGRFSGRQFSNSRSEMNVSTLELGDSALYLCASSLRGVKLFFGSGTQLSVL.

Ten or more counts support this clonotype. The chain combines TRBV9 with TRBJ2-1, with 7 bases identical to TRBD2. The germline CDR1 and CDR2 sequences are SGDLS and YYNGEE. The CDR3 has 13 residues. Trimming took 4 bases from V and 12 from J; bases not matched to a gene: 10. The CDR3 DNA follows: TGTGCCAGCAGCACCGAGGGAGGGCGTGGGCAGTTCTTC. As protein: CASSTEGGRGQFF.

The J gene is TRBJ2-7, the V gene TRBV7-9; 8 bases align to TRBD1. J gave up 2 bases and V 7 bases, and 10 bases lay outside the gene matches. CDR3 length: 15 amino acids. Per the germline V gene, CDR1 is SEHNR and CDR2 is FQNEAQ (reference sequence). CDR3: CASTPSGQGPYEQYF. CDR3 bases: TGTGCCAGCACCCCATCCGGACAGGGCCCCTACGAGCAGTACTTC.

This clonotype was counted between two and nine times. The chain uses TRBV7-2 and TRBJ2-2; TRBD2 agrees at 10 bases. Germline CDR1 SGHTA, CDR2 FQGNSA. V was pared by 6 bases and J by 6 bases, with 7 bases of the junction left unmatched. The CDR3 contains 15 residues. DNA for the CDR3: TGTGCCAGCAGTCCACTAAGCGGGAGGGCCGGGGAGCTGTTTTTT. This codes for CASSPLSGRAGELFF.

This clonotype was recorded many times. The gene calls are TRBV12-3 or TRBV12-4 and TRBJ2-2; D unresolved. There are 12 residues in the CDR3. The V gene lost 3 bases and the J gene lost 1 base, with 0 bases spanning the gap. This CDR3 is CASSLNTGELFF. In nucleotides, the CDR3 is TGTGCCAGCAGTTTGAACACCGGGGAGCTGTTTTTT.

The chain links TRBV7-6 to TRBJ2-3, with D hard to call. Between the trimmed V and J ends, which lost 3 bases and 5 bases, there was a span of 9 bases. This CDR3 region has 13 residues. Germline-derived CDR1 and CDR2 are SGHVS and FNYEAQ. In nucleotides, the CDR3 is TGTGCCAGCAGCTTCCAATCCGGAGATACGCAGTATTTT. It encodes CASSFQSGDTQYF.

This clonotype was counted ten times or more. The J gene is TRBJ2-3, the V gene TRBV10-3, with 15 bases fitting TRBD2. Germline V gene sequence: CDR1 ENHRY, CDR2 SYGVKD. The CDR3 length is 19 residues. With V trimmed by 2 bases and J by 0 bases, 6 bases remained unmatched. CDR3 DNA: TGTGCCATCAGTGAGAGGGGACTAGCGGGGGGCCTCAGCACAGATACGCAGTATTTT. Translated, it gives CAISERGLAGGLSTDTQYF.

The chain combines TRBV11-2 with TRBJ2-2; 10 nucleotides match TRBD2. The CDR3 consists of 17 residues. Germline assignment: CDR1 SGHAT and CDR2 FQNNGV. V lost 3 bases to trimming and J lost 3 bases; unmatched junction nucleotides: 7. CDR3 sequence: CASSLRLAGEYTGELFF. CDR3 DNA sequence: TGTGCCAGCAGCTTGCGGCTAGCGGGGGAATACACCGGGGAGCTGTTTTTT. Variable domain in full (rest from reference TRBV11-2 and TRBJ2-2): EAGVAQSPRYKIIEKRQSVAFWCNPISGHATLYWYQQILGQGPKLLIQFQNNGVVDDSQLPKDRFSAERLKGVDSTLKIQPAKLEDSAVYLCASSLRLAGEYTGELFFGEGSRLTVL.

CDR3 residues: CASSQGPRGRQETQYF. The CDR3 coding sequence is TGTGCCAGCAGCCAAGGCCCCAGGGGGCGTCAAGAGACCCAGTACTTC. The V gene is TRBV14, the J gene TRBJ2-5; TRBD1 agrees at 8 bases. V lost 1 base and J lost 2; bases outside the gene matches: 6. Germline V gene data show CDR1 as SGHDN and CDR2 as FVKESK. The CDR3 has 16 amino acids. Full variable domain (remainder filled in from reference TRBV14 and TRBJ2-5): EAGVTQFPSHSVIEKGQTVTLRCDPISGHDNLYWYRRVMGKEIKFLLHFVKESKQDESGMPNNRFLAERTGGTYSTLKVQPAELEDSGVYFCASSQGPRGRQETQYFGPGTRLLVL.

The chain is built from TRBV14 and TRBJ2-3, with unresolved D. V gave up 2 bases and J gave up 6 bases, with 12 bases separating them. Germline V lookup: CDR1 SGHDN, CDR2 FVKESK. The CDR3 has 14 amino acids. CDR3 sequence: CASSQSNRVDTQYF. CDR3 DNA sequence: TGTGCCAGCAGCCAATCAAATAGGGTGGATACGCAGTATTTT.

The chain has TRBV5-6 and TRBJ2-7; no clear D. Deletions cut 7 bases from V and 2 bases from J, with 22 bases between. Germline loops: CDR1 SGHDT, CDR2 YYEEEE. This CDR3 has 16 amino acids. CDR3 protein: CASYRKLGGGPYEQYF. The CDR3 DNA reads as TGTGCCAGCTACCGGAAGTTGGGCGGTGGACCCTACGAGCAGTACTTC.

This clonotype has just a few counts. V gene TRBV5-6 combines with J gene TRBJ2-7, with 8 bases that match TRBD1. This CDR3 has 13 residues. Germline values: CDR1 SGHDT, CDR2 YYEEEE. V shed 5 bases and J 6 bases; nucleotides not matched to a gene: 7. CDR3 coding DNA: TGTGCCAGCAGTCGACAGGGGTTTAGCGAGCAGTACTTC. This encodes CASSRQGFSEQYF.

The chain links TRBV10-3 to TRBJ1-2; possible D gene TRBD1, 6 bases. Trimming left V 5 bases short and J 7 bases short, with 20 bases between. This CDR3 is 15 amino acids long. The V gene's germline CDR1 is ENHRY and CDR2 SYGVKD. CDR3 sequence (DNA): TGTGCCATCAGTCCTCAGGACAGAGGGGGAGGTGGCTACACCTTC. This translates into CAISPQDRGGGGYTF.

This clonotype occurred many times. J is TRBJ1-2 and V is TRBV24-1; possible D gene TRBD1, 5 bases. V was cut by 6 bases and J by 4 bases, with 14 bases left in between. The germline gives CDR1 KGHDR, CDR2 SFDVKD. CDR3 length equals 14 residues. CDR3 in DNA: TGTGCCACCAGTCACGACAGCATTGCCTATGGCTACACCTTC. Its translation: CATSHDSIAYGYTF.

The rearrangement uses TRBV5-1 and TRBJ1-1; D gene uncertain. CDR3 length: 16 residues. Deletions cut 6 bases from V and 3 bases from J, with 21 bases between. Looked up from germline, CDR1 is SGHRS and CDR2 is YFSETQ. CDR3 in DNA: TGCGCCAGCAAGCCCGGGATGTACGACTTGGACACTGAAGCTTTCTTT. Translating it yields CASKPGMYDLDTEAFF. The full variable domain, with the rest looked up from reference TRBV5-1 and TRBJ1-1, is KAGVTQTPRYLIKTRGQQVTLSCSPISGHRSVSWYQQTPGQGLQFLFEYFSETQRNKGNFPGRFSGRQFSNSRSEMNVSTLELGDSALYLCASKPGMYDLDTEAFFGQGTRLTVV.

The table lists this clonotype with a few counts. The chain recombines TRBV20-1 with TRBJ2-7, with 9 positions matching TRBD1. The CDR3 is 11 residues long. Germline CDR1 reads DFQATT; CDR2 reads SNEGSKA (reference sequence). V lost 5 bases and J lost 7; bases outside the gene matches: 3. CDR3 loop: CSARQGVEQYF. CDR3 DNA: TGCAGTGCTCGACAGGGGGTTGAGCAGTACTTC.

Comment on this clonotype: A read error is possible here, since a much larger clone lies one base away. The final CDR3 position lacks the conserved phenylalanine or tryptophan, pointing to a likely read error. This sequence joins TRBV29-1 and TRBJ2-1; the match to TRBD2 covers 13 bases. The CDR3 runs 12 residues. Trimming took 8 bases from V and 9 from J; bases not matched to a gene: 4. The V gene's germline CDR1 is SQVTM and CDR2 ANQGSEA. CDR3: CSIRLAGGEQFL. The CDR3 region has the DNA TGCAGCATTAGACTAGCGGGAGGTGAGCAGTTCCTC.

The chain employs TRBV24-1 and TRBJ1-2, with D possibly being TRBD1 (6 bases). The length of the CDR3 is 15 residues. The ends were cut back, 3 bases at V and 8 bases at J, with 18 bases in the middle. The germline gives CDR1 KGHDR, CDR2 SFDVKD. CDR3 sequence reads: CATSDRPGTLGGYTF. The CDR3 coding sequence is TGTGCCACCAGTGATCGCCCTGGGACACTGGGCGGCTACACCTTC.

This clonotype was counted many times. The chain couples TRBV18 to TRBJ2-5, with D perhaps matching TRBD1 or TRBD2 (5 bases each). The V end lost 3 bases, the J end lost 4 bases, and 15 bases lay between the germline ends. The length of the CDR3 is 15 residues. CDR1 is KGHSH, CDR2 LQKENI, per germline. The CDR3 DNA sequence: TGTGCCAGCTCACCGTCCTATGGTGGGGGAGAGACCCAGTACTTC. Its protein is CASSPSYGGGETQYF.

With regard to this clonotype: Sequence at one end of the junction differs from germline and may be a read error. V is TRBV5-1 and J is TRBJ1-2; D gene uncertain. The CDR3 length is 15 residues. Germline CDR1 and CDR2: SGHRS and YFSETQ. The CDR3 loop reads CASILGAGGNYGYTF. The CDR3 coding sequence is TGCGCCAGCATCTTGGGTGCTGGCGGAAACTATGGCTACACCTTC.

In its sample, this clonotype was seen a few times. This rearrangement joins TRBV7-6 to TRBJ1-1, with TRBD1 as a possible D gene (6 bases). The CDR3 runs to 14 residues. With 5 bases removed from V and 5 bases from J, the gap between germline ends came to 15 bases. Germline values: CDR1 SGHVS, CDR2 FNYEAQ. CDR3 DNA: TGTGCCAGCAGCGTCAGGGGTTGGGGAACTGAAGCTTTCTTT. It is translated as CASSVRGWGTEAFF.

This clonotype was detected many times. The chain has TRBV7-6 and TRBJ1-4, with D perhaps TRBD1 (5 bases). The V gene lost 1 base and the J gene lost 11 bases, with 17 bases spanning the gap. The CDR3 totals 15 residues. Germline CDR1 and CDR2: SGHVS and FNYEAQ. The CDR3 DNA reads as TGTGCCAGCAGCTTAGATAGTCTGGACCGGGGGAAACTGTTTTTT. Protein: CASSLDSLDRGKLFF. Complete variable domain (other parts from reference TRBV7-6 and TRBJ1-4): GAGVSQSPRYKVTKRGQDVALRCDPISGHVSLYWYRQALGQGPEFLTYFNYEAQQDKSGLPNDRFSAERPEGSISTLTIQRTEQRDSAMYRCASSLDSLDRGKLFFGSGTQLSVL.

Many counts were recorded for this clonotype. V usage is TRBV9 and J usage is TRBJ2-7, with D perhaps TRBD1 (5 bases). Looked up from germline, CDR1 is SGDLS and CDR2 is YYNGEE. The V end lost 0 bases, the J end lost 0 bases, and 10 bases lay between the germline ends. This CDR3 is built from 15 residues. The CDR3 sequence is CASSVGRVASYEQYF. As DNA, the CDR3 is TGTGCCAGCAGCGTAGGCAGGGTCGCCTCCTACGAGCAGTACTTC.